The entry below describes one TCR beta chain. What antigen it recognizes has not been identified. There are no base qualities to consult, and no much larger clone falls within one base. The CDR3 regions of human TCRbeta chains were subjected to immunosequencing. As for how the authors treated the data: Repertoire TCRs were checked for matches against a reference library of SARS-CoV-2-specific TCRs that had been generated using the MIRA antigen-specificity platform. Breadth meant the fraction of unique TCRs that were SARS-CoV-2-associated, whereas depth meant the fraction of total T cells that were SARS-CoV-2-associated. Using the MIRA data, every spike-specific TCR was mapped to the spike region that the TCR reacted to and assigned to either a CD4 or a CD8 class. Log10-transformed breadth and depth values were compared by one-way ANOVA with Sidak's multiple comparisons tests. TCRdb provides this immuneACCESS table in a form limited to in-frame rearrangements. Some clones are lacking; in checked studies, under half of them reflect an unresolved V gene, and why the rest are absent is not known. V and J calls and clone size are copied from that table; D and trimming were computed from the DNA. The sample profile shows tens of thousands of clones; roughly 86% of them were found once. Roughly 2.6% of the sample comes from the top ten.

This specimen belongs to a study of T cell responses to AZD1222 COVID-19 vaccine (dated by TCRdb to about 2021). In the study overall: A total of approximately 240 trial participants underwent TCR sequencing, of whom nearly 210 had received two doses of AZD1222 and approximately 25 had received two doses of the MenACWY control vaccine. Trial participants were enrolled by age into subgroups of 18-55, 56-69 and 70-plus years, and around 150, 29 and 61 TCR-sequenced participants, respectively, were included in these subgroups. The investigation overall reported the following: Epitopes outside the regions mutated in the B.1.351 and B.1.1.7 variants were reportedly recognized by nearly half of the unique spike-specific TCRs. Vaccine-associated CD4 TCRs spanned the whole spike protein, with dominant responses in regions 160-218 and 743-854. Spike-specific TCR breadth and depth rose significantly after two AZD1222 doses compared with day 0 and with MenACWY recipients. Most participants were white British and females outnumbered males, and the authors suggested that clonal diversity may have been underestimated. Conclusions about previously exposed vaccinees were limited because only six or seven AZD1222 recipients were SARS-CoV-2 seropositive at baseline. No day 14 peak-response samples were available, so repertoires were characterized only after the peak T cell response. In the small 56-69-year group, the increase in depth fell short of significance, most likely because of low power.

The CDR1 and CDR2 encoded by the germline V gene are KGHDR and SFDVKD. The CDR3 measures 13 amino acids from cysteine to phenylalanine. Kept here is only the CDR3 DNA, which spans 39 bases and is read in frame from base 1. Deletion took 7 bases off V and 2 bases off J, with a span of 10 bases between the germline ends. The time point tag for this specimen amounts to: about 28 days (+/-7) after the second vaccine dose. AZD1222 recipients whose second dose came at about 4 weeks and those whose second dose came at about 12 weeks were combined into one group, since spike-specific TCR depth and breadth did not differ between the two schedules. Vaccinee samples came from UK trials COV001 and COV002, including a single-blind randomized controlled phase 2/3 trial of AZD1222 (ChAdOx1 nCoV-19) in healthy adults. For TCRbeta chain sequencing, PBMC samples were collected from trial participants at day 0 and at day 28 after the second dose.

The source of this sequence is an adult who received the AZD1222 COVID-19 vaccine. The starting material was peripheral blood, obtained 28 days after the second AZD1222 dose. The V and J segments used are TRBV24-1 and TRBJ1-2, with no reliable assignment of the D segment. The nucleotide sequence reads TGTGCCACCAGGCAGAGTGCGAACTATGGCTACACCTTC. Protein translation: CATRQSANYGYTF.